This T cell receptor beta chain came from a study of control samples from healthy donors and cancer patients. The count of this clone is one. The protocol was immunoSEQ multiplex PCR, while the TCRdb copy is restricted to in-frame clones and leaves out a portion. The table lists under 450,000 clones, roughly 90% of them singletons. V lost 5 bases, J lost 6 bases, and 5 bases stayed unmatched. The germline V gene encodes CDR1 LGHDT and CDR2 YNNKEL (reference sequence). The CDR3 has 15 residues. The J gene is TRBJ1-6, the V gene TRBV3-1 (or the pseudogene TRBV3-2); 9 bases fit TRBD1. The TCR was taken from a man aged 40-49 years with head and neck cancer. Sequences were obtained from PBMCs. The CDR3 loop is CASSASGQGNSPLHF. DNA of the CDR3: TGTGCCAGCAGCGCGTCGGGACAGGGTAATTCACCCCTCCACTTT.